Listed here are 31 T cell receptor beta chains from one sample, sequenced in a study of blood T cell repertoires in COVID-19 (dated by TCRdb to about 2020). The library was produced with the immunoSEQ multiplex PCR assay. The immuneACCESS repertoire file appears here via TCRdb, limited to in-frame rearrangements. These files lack a portion of the clones; in checked studies, under half of the deficit traces to unresolved V genes, and the cause of the others is not known. The sample data list 150,000 to 200,000 clones, and just under 85% of these were observed just once. The top ten clones comprise around 8.9% of the sample. Sequencing input: peripheral blood. All receptors derive from a woman over 75 with COVID-19, enrolled during active disease.

The V gene is TRBV4-1, the J gene TRBJ2-2; TRBD2 agrees at 7 bases. This CDR3 spans 15 amino acids. V was pared by 4 bases and J by 7 bases, with 9 bases of the junction left unmatched. Germline-derived CDR1 and CDR2 are MGHRA and YSYEKL. As DNA, the CDR3 is TGCGCCAGCAGCCCCCAGGGAGGGGCAGACGGGGAGCTGTTTTTT. Amino acids: CASSPQGGADGELFF.

CDR3 sequence: CASSSGQLVTDTQYF. The CDR3, as DNA: TGCGCCAGCAGCTCGGGACAACTAGTCACAGATACGCAGTATTTT. The chain has TRBV5-1 and TRBJ2-3; possibly TRBD1 for D (6 bases). Germline-derived CDR1 and CDR2 are SGHRS and YFSETQ. Trimming stripped 3 bases from V and 2 bases from J, with 13 bases between. This CDR3 contains 15 residues. Combining the CDR3 with reference TRBV5-1 and TRBJ2-3 gives the whole variable domain KAGVTQTPRYLIKTRGQQVTLSCSPISGHRSVSWYQQTPGQGLQFLFEYFSETQRNKGNFPGRFSGRQFSNSRSEMNVSTLELGDSALYLCASSSGQLVTDTQYFGPGTRLTVL.

In DNA form, the CDR3 reads TGTGCCATCAGTGGGGCTGTAGGGGAGGGGGGCTACAATGAGCAGTTCTTC. This gives the protein CAISGAVGEGGYNEQFF. The chain uses TRBV10-3 and TRBJ2-1; possible D gene TRBD2, 7 bases. V was clipped by 4 bases and J by 3 bases, with 19 bases between them. Germline lookup yields CDR1 ENHRY and CDR2 SYGVKD. This CDR3 comprises 17 residues.

This rearrangement joins TRBV6-5 to TRBJ1-1; D remains unclear. Germline lookup yields CDR1 MNHEY and CDR2 SVGAGI. Trimming removed 6 bases from V and 7 bases from J, with 12 bases in between. The CDR3 extends over 12 amino acids. CDR3 residues: CASRLSGSEAFF. The CDR3 DNA is TGTGCCAGCAGATTGAGCGGTAGTGAAGCTTTCTTT.

This clone was seen a single time. The gene calls are TRBV20-1 and TRBJ1-5, with D hard to call. The ends were cut back, 3 bases at V and 5 bases at J, with 17 bases in the middle. The CDR3 spans 15 residues. The V gene's germline CDR1 is DFQATT and CDR2 SNEGSKA (reference sequence). CDR3 protein: CSASNPDRVYQPQHF. CDR3 DNA sequence: TGCAGTGCTAGTAACCCTGACCGGGTCTATCAGCCCCAGCATTTT.

Concerning this clone: This specimen includes other DNA sequences encoding the same CDR3. The gene calls are TRBV19 and TRBJ1-1; 7 positions match TRBD1. The CDR3 runs 16 residues. Per the germline V gene, CDR1 is LNHDA and CDR2 is SQIVND (reference sequence). V lost 5 bases and J lost 0; bases outside the gene matches: 9. CDR3 in DNA: TGTGCCAGTAGTCCCCGCTTGGGACAGCTGAACACTGAAGCTTTCTTT. Encoded protein: CASSPRLGQLNTEAFF.

The J gene is TRBJ1-2, the V gene TRBV19, with 9 bases fitting TRBD1. The germline V gene has CDR1 LNHDA and CDR2 SQIVND (reference sequence). This CDR3 spans 14 amino acids. J gave up 5 bases and V 7 bases, and 8 bases lay outside the gene matches. This CDR3 reads CASTSGQGLYGYTF. Here the CDR3 DNA reads TGTGCCAGTACCTCGGGACAGGGCTTATATGGCTACACCTTC. The full variable domain, its missing parts supplied by reference TRBV19 and TRBJ1-2, is DGGITQSPKYLFRKEGQNVTLSCEQNLNHDAMYWYRQDPGQGLRLIYYSQIVNDFQKGDIAEGYSVSREKKESFPLTVTSAQKNPTAFYLCASTSGQGLYGYTFGSGTRLTVV.

The rearrangement uses TRBV5-8 and TRBJ1-1; TRBD1 matches at 9 bases. This CDR3 has 15 residues. V lost 2 bases to trimming and J lost 5 bases; unmatched junction nucleotides: 7. CDR1 and CDR2 (germline): SGHTS, YDEGEE. CDR3: CASSLLTGGWTEAFF. CDR3 DNA: TGTGCCAGCAGCTTATTGACAGGGGGGTGGACTGAAGCTTTCTTT.

The gene calls are TRBV6-5 and TRBJ2-7, with 8 bases fitting TRBD1. The V gene end was trimmed by 3 bases and the J gene end by 1 base; junction bases not matched to a gene: 8. The CDR3 covers 16 residues. The germline gives CDR1 MNHEY, CDR2 SVGAGI. Here the CDR3 DNA reads TGTGCCAGCAGTTATCTTGGACAGGGTAATTCCTACGAGCAGTACTTC. Translated: CASSYLGQGNSYEQYF.

V gene TRBV24-1 combines with J gene TRBJ2-1, with D maybe TRBD1 (6 bases). Germline V gene sequence: CDR1 KGHDR, CDR2 SFDVKD. This CDR3 comprises 13 residues. V shed 8 bases and J shed 6 bases, with 13 bases lying between them. This CDR3 is CATTPGQSNEQFF. The CDR3 region has the DNA TGTGCCACCACCCCGGGACAATCCAATGAGCAGTTCTTC.

This chain connects TRBV28 to TRBJ2-7; perhaps TRBD2 as D (5 bases). CDR3 length: 14 residues. Germline V CDR1 and CDR2: MDHEN, SYDVKM. V was pared by 2 bases and J by 3 bases, with 11 bases between. The CDR3 protein is CASSLTLDYYEQYF. The DNA of the CDR3 is TGTGCCAGCAGTTTAACCCTTGACTACTACGAGCAGTACTTC. Supplemented by reference TRBV28 and TRBJ2-7, the full variable domain reads DVKVTQSSRYLVKRTGEKVFLECVQDMDHENMFWYRQDPGLGLRLIYFSYDVKMKEKGDIPEGYSVSREKKERFSLILESASTNQTSMYLCASSLTLDYYEQYFGPGTRLTVT.

The chain is built from TRBV11-2 and TRBJ1-3; D not certain. Germline CDR1 and CDR2: SGHAT and FQNNGV. The CDR3 consists of 13 residues. Trimming took 2 bases from V and 1 from J, leaving 3 bases between them. In DNA, the CDR3 is TGTGCCAGCAGCTTAATATCTGGAAACACCATATATTTT. Translation: CASSLISGNTIYF.

This clone has at least ten counts. The chain recombines TRBV19 with TRBJ2-7; D might be TRBD2 (5 bases). V shed 4 bases and J shed 0 bases, with 7 bases lying between them. The CDR3 loop spans 13 amino acids. Germline V gives CDR1 LNHDA, CDR2 SQIVND (reference sequence). CDR3 protein: CASSTGYSYEQYF. DNA for the CDR3: TGTGCCAGTAGTACGGGGTACTCCTACGAGCAGTACTTC. Complete variable domain (other parts from reference TRBV19 and TRBJ2-7): DGGITQSPKYLFRKEGQNVTLSCEQNLNHDAMYWYRQDPGQGLRLIYYSQIVNDFQKGDIAEGYSVSREKKESFPLTVTSAQKNPTAFYLCASSTGYSYEQYFGPGTRLTVT.

V is TRBV28 and J is TRBJ2-1, with 8 bases aligning to TRBD2. Germline V gives CDR1 MDHEN, CDR2 SYDVKM. This CDR3 is built from 13 residues. Unmatched junction bases numbered 3, after V lost 8 bases and J lost 3 bases. The CDR3 nucleotides are TGTGCCAGCGGACTAGCTGGCTACAATGAGCAGTTCTTC. Protein: CASGLAGYNEQFF.

This clone was observed a single time. One junction end disagrees with the germline gene, perhaps due to a read error. This chain uses TRBV6-6 with TRBJ2-3, with D possibly being TRBD2 (6 bases). This CDR3 contains 11 residues. Germline CDR1 is MNHNY and CDR2 is SVGAGI (reference sequence). The CDR3 DNA reads TGTGCCAGCAGTGACGCGGGGCGCCGATCTTTT. It codes for CASSDAGRRSF.

In this sample, this clone turned up once. The chain uses TRBV5-6 and TRBJ2-3; TRBD2 aligns across 12 bases. The CDR3 is made up of 14 amino acids. The V gene end was trimmed by 7 bases and the J gene end by 5 bases; junction bases not matched to a gene: 5. Looked up from germline, CDR1 is SGHDT and CDR2 is YYEEEE. CDR3 in DNA: TGTGCCAGCTCTAGCGGGGGGGCAGGAGATACGCAGTATTTT. Amino acids: CASSSGGAGDTQYF.

This clone was seen a few times. The rearrangement links TRBV28 to TRBJ1-5; 8 nucleotides agree with TRBD1. Trimming took 6 bases from V and 3 from J; bases not matched to a gene: 4. The CDR3 covers 14 residues. Looked up from germline, CDR1 is MDHEN and CDR2 is SYDVKM. The DNA of the CDR3 is TGTGCCAGCAGACAGACAGGGGACAATCAGCCCCAGCATTTT. This gives the protein CASRQTGDNQPQHF. The variable domain in full, with the rest retrieved from reference TRBV28 and TRBJ1-5, is DVKVTQSSRYLVKRTGEKVFLECVQDMDHENMFWYRQDPGLGLRLIYFSYDVKMKEKGDIPEGYSVSREKKERFSLILESASTNQTSMYLCASRQTGDNQPQHFGDGTRLSIL.

This chain joins TRBV7-8 and TRBJ1-1; 10 nucleotides agree with TRBD1. Looked up from germline, CDR1 is SGHVS and CDR2 is FQNEAQ. The CDR3 loop spans 13 amino acids. The ends lost 6 bases at V and 8 bases at J; junction bases unmatched: 6. CDR3 DNA: TGTGCCAGCAGACCCGACAGGGGGCAGGAAGCTTTCTTT. Residues: CASRPDRGQEAFF.

The chain recombines TRBV7-9 with TRBJ2-4; possibly TRBD2 for D (5 bases). V was trimmed by 2 bases and J by 5 bases, leaving 7 bases between them. Germline V CDR1 and CDR2: SEHNR, FQNEAQ (reference sequence). This CDR3 contains 13 residues. CDR3 coding DNA: TGTGCCAGCAGCTTAAGCGGACAAAACATTCAGTACTTC. Translating it yields CASSLSGQNIQYF.

V is TRBV12-3 or TRBV12-4 and J is TRBJ1-1; weak D call: TRBD1 (5 bases). The CDR3 runs to 13 residues. Trimming took 8 bases from V and 1 from J, leaving 11 bases between them. The CDR3, as DNA: TGTGCCAGCGGAGGGGCCACGAACACTGAAGCTTTCTTT. It encodes CASGGATNTEAFF.

The chain carries TRBV9 and TRBJ1-5; D perhaps matches TRBD1 (5 bases). The CDR3 runs to 16 residues. The germline CDR1 and CDR2 sequences are SGDLS and YYNGEE. V lost 2 bases and J 3 bases, leaving 15 bases between the germline ends. The CDR3 DNA reads TGTGCCAGCAGCGTTCTGACAGCGTCTTACAATCAGCCCCAGCATTTT. This encodes CASSVLTASYNQPQHF.

The genes are TRBV19 and TRBJ1-1, with 8 bases identical to TRBD1. V lost 6 bases, J lost 5 bases, and 14 bases stayed unmatched. Germline CDR1 is LNHDA and CDR2 is SQIVND (reference sequence). The CDR3 sequence is 16 residues long. The CDR3 loop reads CASRSHLGQGGTEAFF. CDR3 coding DNA: TGTGCCAGTAGGAGCCACCTAGGACAGGGTGGAACTGAAGCTTTCTTT. The complete variable domain, with remaining parts taken from reference TRBV19 and TRBJ1-1, reads DGGITQSPKYLFRKEGQNVTLSCEQNLNHDAMYWYRQDPGQGLRLIYYSQIVNDFQKGDIAEGYSVSREKKESFPLTVTSAQKNPTAFYLCASRSHLGQGGTEAFFGQGTRLTVV.

The chain carries TRBV7-2 and TRBJ2-5; D may be TRBD2 (5 bases). With 5 bases removed from V and 2 bases from J, the gap between germline ends came to 9 bases. Germline CDR1 reads SGHTA; CDR2 reads FQGNSA. CDR3 length: 13 residues. CDR3 amino acids: CASSQSGQETQYF. The CDR3 nucleotides are TGTGCCAGCAGCCAGAGCGGACAAGAGACCCAGTACTTC. Together with reference TRBV7-2 and TRBJ2-5, the CDR3 gives the full variable domain: GAGVSQSPSNKVTEKGKDVELRCDPISGHTALYWYRQSLGQGLEFLIYFQGNSAPDKSGLPSDRFSAERTGGSVSTLTIQRTQQEDSAVYLCASSQSGQETQYFGPGTRLLVL.

The CDR3 loop is CASSGGGETQYF. The CDR3 bases are TGTGCCAGCAGTGGGGGCGGGGAGACCCAGTACTTC. This rearrangement joins TRBV9 to TRBJ2-5; D might be TRBD1 (6 bases). Trimming stripped 5 bases from V and 5 bases from J, with 10 bases between. CDR1 and CDR2 (germline): SGDLS, YYNGEE. This CDR3 contains 12 residues. Supplemented by reference TRBV9 and TRBJ2-5, the full variable domain reads DSGVTQTPKHLITATGQRVTLRCSPRSGDLSVYWYQQSLDQGLQFLIQYYNGEERAKGNILERFSAQQFPDLHSELNLSSLELGDSALYFCASSGGGETQYFGPGTRLLVL.

The chain is built from TRBV7-2 and TRBJ2-5; possibly TRBD1 for D (6 bases). The CDR3 is made up of 14 amino acids. Germline loops: CDR1 SGHTA, CDR2 FQGNSA. V was clipped by 0 bases and J by 5 bases, with 10 bases between them. CDR3 sequence (DNA): TGTGCCAGCAGCTTAGCCCAGGGGTGGGAGACCCAGTACTTC. Its translation is CASSLAQGWETQYF.

This chain connects TRBV5-4 to TRBJ1-2; no definite D call. Trimming took off 3 bases at V and 4 bases at J, with 16 bases between the two ends. The CDR3 consists of 15 residues. Germline V gene sequence: CDR1 SGHNT, CDR2 YYREEE (reference sequence). CDR3 protein: CASSSNSPGLYGYTF. The CDR3 DNA reads as TGTGCCAGCAGCTCCAACTCCCCCGGACTCTATGGCTACACCTTC.

The rearrangement joins TRBV20-1 to TRBJ2-1; TRBD1 aligns across 8 bases. V dropped 6 bases and J dropped 7; count of bases not matched to a gene: 2. Per germline, CDR1 DFQATT and CDR2 SNEGSKA (reference sequence). The CDR3 covers 11 residues. CDR3 protein: CSARQGNEQFF. The CDR3 DNA reads as TGCAGTGCCCGACAGGGGAATGAGCAGTTCTTC.

The chain links TRBV2 to TRBJ1-6; D possibly corresponds to TRBD1 (5 bases). This CDR3 contains 15 residues. Trimming cost V 0 bases and J 7 bases, with 10 bases left between them. Germline V CDR1 and CDR2: SNHLY, FYNNEI. CDR3 sequence (DNA): TGTGCCAGCAGTGAAGCGCGGGGGACGAATTCACCCCTCCACTTT. This encodes CASSEARGTNSPLHF.

This CDR3 is CASSLEEGIGANVLTF. The CDR3 nucleotides read TGCGCCAGCAGCTTGGAAGAGGGAATTGGGGCCAACGTCCTGACTTTC. The chain couples TRBV5-1 to TRBJ2-6, with a weak D call TRBD2 (5 bases). Germline CDR1 is SGHRS and CDR2 is YFSETQ. The CDR3 totals 16 residues. V was clipped by 0 bases and J by 3 bases, with 10 bases between them.

V usage is TRBV28 and J usage is TRBJ2-2, with TRBD1 matching 10 bases. The germline V gene has CDR1 MDHEN and CDR2 SYDVKM. The CDR3 is 15 amino acids. V lost 8 bases, J lost 5 bases, and 8 bases stayed unmatched. The CDR3 here is CASALPGQGTGELFF. CDR3 DNA sequence: TGTGCCAGCGCCCTCCCGGGACAGGGGACCGGGGAGCTGTTTTTT. The variable domain in full, completed from reference TRBV28 and TRBJ2-2, reads DVKVTQSSRYLVKRTGEKVFLECVQDMDHENMFWYRQDPGLGLRLIYFSYDVKMKEKGDIPEGYSVSREKKERFSLILESASTNQTSMYLCASALPGQGTGELFFGEGSRLTVL.

The J gene is TRBJ1-1, the V gene TRBV7-9, with D possibly TRBD1 on 5 matching bases. V was trimmed by 6 bases and J by 11 bases, leaving 19 bases between them. CDR3 size: 13 residues. CDR1 SEHNR and CDR2 FQNEAQ come from the germline V gene (reference sequence). The CDR3 bases are TGTGCCAGCAGTTCCGGGACTCAAGGCTCGGCTTTCTTT. This encodes CASSSGTQGSAFF.